Following are 14 T cell receptor beta chains from one sample sequenced in a study of T cells in Graves' hyperthyroidism and ophthalmopathy. TCR beta CDR3 region amplification was performed from RNA transcripts. First-round RT-PCR targeting the TCR CDR3 was performed with the HTBI primer set. TCRdb independently ran MiXCR on the multiplex PCR reads; one entry per CDR3 protein. The sample lists approximately 600,000 distinct CDR3 sequences; roughly 14% were seen once. The source material was blood. The receptor source for this set is a woman in her 40s with Graves' ophthalmopathy.

J is TRBJ2-7 and V is TRBV11-1; the match to TRBD1 covers 8 bases. The CDR3 sequence is 17 residues long. Germline-derived CDR1 and CDR2 are SGHAT and FQDESV (reference sequence). The trim removed 3 bases at V and 3 bases at J, leaving 13 bases unmatched. The CDR3 nucleotides are TGTGCCAGCAGCTTTAGTGGTCGAGGACAGGGAGGCTACGAGCAGTACTTC. Amino acids: CASSFSGRGQGGYEQYF.

In its sample, this clonotype was seen many times. The rearrangement uses TRBV12-3 or TRBV12-4 and TRBJ2-5; 11 bases are a match to TRBD2. J was trimmed by 2 bases and V by 6 bases; bases with no gene match: 5. This CDR3 is built from 15 residues. The CDR3 DNA is TGTGCCAGCAGCCGACTAGCGGGAATTCAAGAGACCCAGTACTTC. Amino acids: CASSRLAGIQETQYF.

In its sample, this clonotype was seen a few times. This rearrangement joins TRBV25-1 to TRBJ1-2; TRBD1 might be the D (6 bases). The CDR3 covers 12 residues. V was shortened by 4 bases and J by 7 bases, with 10 bases between the two germline ends. The germline V gene encodes CDR1 MGHDK and CDR2 SYGVNS. The CDR3 coding sequence is TGTGCCAGCAGTGTAGGGGGGTTTGGCTACACCTTC. This sequence encodes CASSVGGFGYTF.

This clonotype was counted ten times or more. V gene TRBV19 combines with J gene TRBJ1-2; D is undetermined. Germline CDR1 LNHDA, CDR2 SQIVND (reference sequence). This CDR3 spans 14 amino acids. The germline V and J ends were trimmed by 3 bases and 3 bases, with 11 bases remaining between them. This chain's CDR3 is CASSIEAGYYGYTF. The CDR3, as DNA: TGTGCCAGTAGTATTGAGGCGGGGTACTATGGCTACACCTTC.

The chain employs TRBV12-5 and TRBJ2-4; no definite D call. Deletions cut 5 bases from V and 5 bases from J, with 4 bases between. This CDR3 has 11 amino acids. The germline V gene has CDR1 LGHNT and CDR2 FRNRAP. As DNA, the CDR3 is TGTGCTAGTGGTCCCGAAAACATTCAGTACTTC. Encoded protein: CASGPENIQYF.

This sequence joins TRBV11-1 and TRBJ1-2; weak D call: TRBD1 (6 bases). Germline-derived CDR1 and CDR2 are SGHAT and FQDESV (reference sequence). The CDR3 totals 16 residues. Trimming removed 5 bases at V and 1 base at J, with 17 bases between. This chain's CDR3 is CASSPEGQMGNYGYTF. The CDR3, as DNA: TGTGCCAGCAGCCCCGAGGGACAAATGGGTAACTATGGCTACACCTTC.

The J gene is TRBJ2-2, the V gene TRBV30, with D perhaps assigned TRBD1 or TRBD2 (5 bases each). Looked up from germline, CDR1 is GTSNPN and CDR2 is SVGIG (reference sequence). Between the trimmed V and J ends, which lost 5 bases and 5 bases, there was a span of 21 bases. This CDR3 spans 16 amino acids. CDR3 nucleotides: TGTGCCTGGCAGGTGCAGGGTCGTTCGGGAACCGGGGAGCTGTTTTTT. It specifies CAWQVQGRSGTGELFF.

This clonotype has at least ten counts. The chain joins TRBV29-1 to TRBJ2-7; 11 positions agree with TRBD2. Looked up from germline, CDR1 is SQVTM and CDR2 is ANQGSEA. This CDR3 has 14 amino acids. V shed 6 bases, J shed 5 bases, and the junction held 9 bases outside the gene matches. The CDR3 region has the DNA TGCAGCGTCGATGATATAGCGGGAGGGAACGAGCAGTACTTC. It encodes CSVDDIAGGNEQYF.

Ten or more counts support this clonotype. The V call is TRBV11-2, the J call TRBJ2-7; 15 bases agree with TRBD2. Germline V gene data show CDR1 as SGHAT and CDR2 as FQNNGV. The CDR3 spans 17 residues. V shed 3 bases and J 5 bases; nucleotides not matched to a gene: 8. The CDR3 DNA reads as TGTGCCAGCAGCTTGGGCCCGGGACTAGCGGGAGGACACGAGCAGTACTTC. Encoded protein: CASSLGPGLAGGHEQYF. The whole variable domain, filled in from reference TRBV11-2 and TRBJ2-7, reads EAGVAQSPRYKIIEKRQSVAFWCNPISGHATLYWYQQILGQGPKLLIQFQNNGVVDDSQLPKDRFSAERLKGVDSTLKIQPAKLEDSAVYLCASSLGPGLAGGHEQYFGPGTRLTVT.

The table lists this clonotype with many counts. The chain has TRBV6-5 and TRBJ2-2, with unresolved D. From germline, CDR1 is MNHEY and CDR2 SVGAGI. The CDR3 loop spans 13 amino acids. V was cut by 4 bases and J by 5 bases, with 8 bases left in between. The CDR3 DNA reads TGTGCCAGCAGTTCACGGCCGACCGGGGAGCTGTTTTTT. It is translated as CASSSRPTGELFF.

The chain joins TRBV28 to TRBJ1-1; 7 positions match TRBD1. The germline V gene encodes CDR1 MDHEN and CDR2 SYDVKM. This CDR3 spans 15 amino acids. V was pared by 8 bases and J by 1 base, with 10 bases of the junction left unmatched. The CDR3: CASRQLGQTNTEAFF. CDR3 nucleotides: TGTGCCAGCCGCCAACTGGGACAGACGAACACTGAAGCTTTCTTT.

In its sample, this clonotype was seen a few times. CDR3 sequence reads: CASRGIGGGRETQYF. The CDR3 DNA follows: TGTGCCAGCAGAGGAATCGGGGGCGGAAGGGAGACCCAGTACTTC. The rearrangement links TRBV6-2 or TRBV6-3 to TRBJ2-5; the D gene could be TRBD1 or TRBD2 (6 bases each). The CDR3 spans 15 residues. CDR1 and CDR2 from the germline V gene are MNHEY and SVGEGT. Trimming pared 6 bases from V and 5 bases from J, leaving 19 bases between.

This clonotype was recorded at least ten times. The CDR3 here is CSSQDLAGYTF. Here the CDR3 DNA reads TGCAGCTCACAGGACCTGGCTGGCTACACCTTC. The V call is TRBV29-1, the J call TRBJ1-2, with D possibly TRBD1 on 5 matching bases. CDR1 is SQVTM, CDR2 ANQGSEA, per germline. The CDR3 is made up of 11 amino acids. The V end was cut by 8 bases, the J end by 7 bases, with 14 bases between.

The rearrangement uses TRBV27 and TRBJ2-7, with D perhaps TRBD1 (6 bases). Germline V gene lookup returns CDR1 MNHEY and CDR2 SMNVEV (reference sequence). The CDR3 extends over 14 amino acids. V lost 5 bases and J lost 6, with 17 bases in between. The CDR3 sequence: CASSARDTSPEQYF. CDR3 nucleotide sequence: TGTGCCAGCAGTGCCCGGGACACCTCTCCCGAGCAGTACTTC.